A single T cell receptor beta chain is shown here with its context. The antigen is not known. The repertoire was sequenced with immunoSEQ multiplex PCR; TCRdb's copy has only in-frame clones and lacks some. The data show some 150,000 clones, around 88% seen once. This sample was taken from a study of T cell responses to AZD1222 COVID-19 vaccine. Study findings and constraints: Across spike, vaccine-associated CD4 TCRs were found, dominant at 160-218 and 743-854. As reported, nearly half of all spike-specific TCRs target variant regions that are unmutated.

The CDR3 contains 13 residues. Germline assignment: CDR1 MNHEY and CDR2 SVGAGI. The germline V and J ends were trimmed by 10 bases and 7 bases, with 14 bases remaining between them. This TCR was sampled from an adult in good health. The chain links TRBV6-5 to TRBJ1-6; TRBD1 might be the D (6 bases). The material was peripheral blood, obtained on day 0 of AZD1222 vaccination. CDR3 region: CAIEGVGNSPLHF. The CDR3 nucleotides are TGTGCCATCGAGGGGGTAGGGAATTCACCCCTCCACTTT.